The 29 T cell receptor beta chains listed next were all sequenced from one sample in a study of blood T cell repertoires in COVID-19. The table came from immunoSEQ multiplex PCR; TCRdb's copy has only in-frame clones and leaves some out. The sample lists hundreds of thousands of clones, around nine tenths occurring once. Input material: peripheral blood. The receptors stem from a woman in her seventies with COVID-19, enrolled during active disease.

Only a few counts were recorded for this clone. The CDR3 DNA follows: TGTGCCAGCAAGTGGGGGGAGAATGCCTACGAGCAGTACTTC. This codes for CASKWGENAYEQYF. The rearrangement joins TRBV2 to TRBJ2-7, with D possibly matching TRBD2 (6 bases). V was cut by 7 bases and J by 2 bases, with 15 bases left in between. This CDR3 contains 14 residues. Germline CDR1 SNHLY, CDR2 FYNNEI.

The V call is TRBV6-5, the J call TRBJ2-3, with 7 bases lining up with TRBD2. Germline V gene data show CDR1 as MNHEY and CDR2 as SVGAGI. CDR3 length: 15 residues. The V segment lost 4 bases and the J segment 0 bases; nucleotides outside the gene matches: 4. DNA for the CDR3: TGTGCCAGCAGTTTCGGGGGGTCTAGCACAGATACGCAGTATTTT. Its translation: CASSFGGSSTDTQYF.

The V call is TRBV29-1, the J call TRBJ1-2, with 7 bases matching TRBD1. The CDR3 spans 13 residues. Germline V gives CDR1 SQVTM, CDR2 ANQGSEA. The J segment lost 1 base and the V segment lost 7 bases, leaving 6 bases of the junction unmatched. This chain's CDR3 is CSATQGLNYGYTF. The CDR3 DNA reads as TGCAGCGCTACACAGGGGCTTAACTATGGCTACACCTTC.

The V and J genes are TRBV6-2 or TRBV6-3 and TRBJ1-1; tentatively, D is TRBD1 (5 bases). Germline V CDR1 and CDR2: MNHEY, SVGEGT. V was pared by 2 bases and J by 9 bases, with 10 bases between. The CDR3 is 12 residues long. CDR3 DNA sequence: TGTGCCAGCAGTTACACCCGGGGGAAAGCTTTCTTT. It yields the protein CASSYTRGKAFF.

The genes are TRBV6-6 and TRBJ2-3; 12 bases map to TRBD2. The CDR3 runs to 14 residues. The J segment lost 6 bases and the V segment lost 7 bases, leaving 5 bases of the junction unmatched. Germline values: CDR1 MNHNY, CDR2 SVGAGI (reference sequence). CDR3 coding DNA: TGTGCCAGCAAGGCTAGCGGGGGGGCCGATACGCAGTATTTT. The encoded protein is CASKASGGADTQYF.

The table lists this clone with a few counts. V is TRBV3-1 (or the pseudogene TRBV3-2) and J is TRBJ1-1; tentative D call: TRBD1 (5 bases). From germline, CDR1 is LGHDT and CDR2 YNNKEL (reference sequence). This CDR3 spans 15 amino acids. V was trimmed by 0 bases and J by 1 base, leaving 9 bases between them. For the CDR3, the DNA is TGTGCCAGCAGCCAAGAGGCCGACAGGAACACTGAAGCTTTCTTT. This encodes CASSQEADRNTEAFF.

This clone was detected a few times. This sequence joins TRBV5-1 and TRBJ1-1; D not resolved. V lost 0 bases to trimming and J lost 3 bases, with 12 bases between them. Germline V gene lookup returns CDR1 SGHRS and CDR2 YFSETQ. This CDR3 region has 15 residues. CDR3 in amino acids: CASSLAAGTDTEAFF. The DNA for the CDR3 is TGCGCCAGCAGCTTGGCCGCAGGAACGGACACTGAAGCTTTCTTT.

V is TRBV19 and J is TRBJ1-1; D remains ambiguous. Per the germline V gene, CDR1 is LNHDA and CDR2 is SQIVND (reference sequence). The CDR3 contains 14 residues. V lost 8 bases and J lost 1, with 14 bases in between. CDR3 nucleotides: TGTGCCAGTTCCCCTTTTGTCCGGAACACTGAAGCTTTCTTT. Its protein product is CASSPFVRNTEAFF.

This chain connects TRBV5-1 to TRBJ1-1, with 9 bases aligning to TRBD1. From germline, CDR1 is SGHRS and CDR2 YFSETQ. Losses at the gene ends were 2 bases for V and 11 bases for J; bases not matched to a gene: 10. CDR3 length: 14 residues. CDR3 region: CASSLDTGGREAFF. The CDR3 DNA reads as TGCGCCAGCAGCTTAGATACAGGGGGCCGGGAGGCTTTCTTT.

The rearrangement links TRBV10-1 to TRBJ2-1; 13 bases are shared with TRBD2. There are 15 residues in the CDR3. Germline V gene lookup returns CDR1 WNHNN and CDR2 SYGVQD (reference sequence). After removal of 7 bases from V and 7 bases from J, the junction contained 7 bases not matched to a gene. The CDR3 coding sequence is TGCGCCAGCACCGCGGGGACTAGCGGGGTTAATGAGCAGTTCTTC. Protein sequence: CASTAGTSGVNEQFF.

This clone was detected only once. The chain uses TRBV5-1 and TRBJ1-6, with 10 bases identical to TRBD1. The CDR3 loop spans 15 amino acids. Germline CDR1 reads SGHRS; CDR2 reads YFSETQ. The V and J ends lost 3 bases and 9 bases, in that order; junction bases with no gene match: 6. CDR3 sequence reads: CASSSLGDRGSPLHF. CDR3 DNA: TGCGCCAGCAGCTCCCTGGGGGACAGGGGTTCACCCCTCCACTTT.

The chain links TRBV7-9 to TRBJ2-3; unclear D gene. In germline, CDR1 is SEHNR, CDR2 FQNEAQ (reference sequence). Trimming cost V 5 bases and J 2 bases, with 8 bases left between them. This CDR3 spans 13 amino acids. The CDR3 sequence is CASSLEFTDTQYF. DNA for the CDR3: TGTGCCAGCAGCCTGGAGTTCACAGATACGCAGTATTTT.

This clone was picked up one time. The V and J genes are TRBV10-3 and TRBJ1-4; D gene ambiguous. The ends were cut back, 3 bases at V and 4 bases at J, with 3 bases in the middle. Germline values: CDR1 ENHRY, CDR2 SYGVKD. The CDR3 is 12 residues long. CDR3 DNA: TGTGCCATCAGTGATCTTAATGAAAAACTGTTTTTT. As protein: CAISDLNEKLFF.

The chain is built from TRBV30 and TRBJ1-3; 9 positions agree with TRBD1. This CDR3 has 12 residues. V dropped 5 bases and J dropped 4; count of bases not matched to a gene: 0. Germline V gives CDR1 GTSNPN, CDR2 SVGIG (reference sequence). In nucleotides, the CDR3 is TGTGCCTGGGGACAGGGGGGAAACACCATATATTTT. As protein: CAWGQGGNTIYF.

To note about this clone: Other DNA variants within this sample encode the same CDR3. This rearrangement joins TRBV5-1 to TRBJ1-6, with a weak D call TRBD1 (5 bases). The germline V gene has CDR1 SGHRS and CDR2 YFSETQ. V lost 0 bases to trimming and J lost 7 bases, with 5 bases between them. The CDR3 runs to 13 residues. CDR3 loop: CASSLDRNSPLHF. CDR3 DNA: TGCGCCAGCAGCTTGGACAGGAATTCACCCCTCCACTTT.

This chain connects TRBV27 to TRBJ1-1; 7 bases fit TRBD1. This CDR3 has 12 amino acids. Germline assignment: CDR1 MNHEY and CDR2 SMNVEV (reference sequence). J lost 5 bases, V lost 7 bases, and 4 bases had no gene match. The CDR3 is CASTSGGTEAFF. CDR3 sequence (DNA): TGTGCCAGCACCTCAGGGGGAACTGAAGCTTTCTTT.

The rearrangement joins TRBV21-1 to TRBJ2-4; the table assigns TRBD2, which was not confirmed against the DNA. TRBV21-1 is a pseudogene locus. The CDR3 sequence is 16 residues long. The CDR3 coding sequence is TGTGCCAGCAGAGAAGGGCCGAGCGGGGATCAGGGCATTCAGTACTTC. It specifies CASREGPSGDQGIQYF.

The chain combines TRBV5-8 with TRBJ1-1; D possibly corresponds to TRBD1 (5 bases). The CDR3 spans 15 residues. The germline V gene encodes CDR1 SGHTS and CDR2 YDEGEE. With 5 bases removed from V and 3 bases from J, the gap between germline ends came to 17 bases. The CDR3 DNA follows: TGTGCCAGCAGAAGACACTCCACGGGGGACACTGAAGCTTTCTTT. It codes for CASRRHSTGDTEAFF.

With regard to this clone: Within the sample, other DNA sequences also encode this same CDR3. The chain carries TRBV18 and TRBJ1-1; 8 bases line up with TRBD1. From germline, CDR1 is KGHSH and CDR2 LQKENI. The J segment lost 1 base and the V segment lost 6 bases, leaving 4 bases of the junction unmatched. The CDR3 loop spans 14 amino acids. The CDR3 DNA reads TGTGCCAGCTCCCCCGACAGGGGGAACACTGAAGCTTTCTTT. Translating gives CASSPDRGNTEAFF.

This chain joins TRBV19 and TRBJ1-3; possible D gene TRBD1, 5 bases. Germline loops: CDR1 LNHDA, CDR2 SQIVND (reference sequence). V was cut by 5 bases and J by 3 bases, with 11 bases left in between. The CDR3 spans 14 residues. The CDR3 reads CASSPRTLGNTIYF. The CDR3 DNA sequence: TGTGCCAGTAGTCCCCGGACACTTGGAAACACCATATATTTT.

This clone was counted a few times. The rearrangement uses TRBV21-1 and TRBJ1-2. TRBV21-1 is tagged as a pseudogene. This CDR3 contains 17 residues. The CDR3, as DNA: TGTGCCAGCAGCAAAGGTAATCTGGGGGAGGGTAACTATGGCTACACCTTC. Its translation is CASSKGNLGEGNYGYTF.

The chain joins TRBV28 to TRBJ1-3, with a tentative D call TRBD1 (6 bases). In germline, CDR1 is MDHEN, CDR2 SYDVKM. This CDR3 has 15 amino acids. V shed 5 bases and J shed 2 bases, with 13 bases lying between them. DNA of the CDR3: TGTGCCAGCAGTCCCCCCGACAGGACTGGAAACACCATATATTTT. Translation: CASSPPDRTGNTIYF.

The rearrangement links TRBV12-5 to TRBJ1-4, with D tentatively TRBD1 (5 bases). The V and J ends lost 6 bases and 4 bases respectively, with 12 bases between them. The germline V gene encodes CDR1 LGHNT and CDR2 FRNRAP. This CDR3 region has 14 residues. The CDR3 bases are TGTGCTAGTGGCACAGGACAAATTAATGAAAAACTGTTTTTT. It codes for CASGTGQINEKLFF.

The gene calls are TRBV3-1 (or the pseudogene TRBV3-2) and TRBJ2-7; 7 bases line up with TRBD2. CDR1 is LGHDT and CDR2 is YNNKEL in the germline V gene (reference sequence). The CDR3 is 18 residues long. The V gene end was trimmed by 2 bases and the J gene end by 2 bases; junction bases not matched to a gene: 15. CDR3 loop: CASSQLTEGTTRPYEQYF. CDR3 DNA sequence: TGTGCCAGCAGCCAATTAACCGAGGGGACTACCCGACCCTACGAGCAGTACTTC.

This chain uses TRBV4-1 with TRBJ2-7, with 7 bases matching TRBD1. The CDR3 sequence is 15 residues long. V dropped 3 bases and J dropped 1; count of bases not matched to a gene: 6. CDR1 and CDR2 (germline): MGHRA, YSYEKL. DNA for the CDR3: TGCGCCAGCAGCCACGATCGACAGGGTTCCTACGAGCAGTACTTC. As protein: CASSHDRQGSYEQYF.

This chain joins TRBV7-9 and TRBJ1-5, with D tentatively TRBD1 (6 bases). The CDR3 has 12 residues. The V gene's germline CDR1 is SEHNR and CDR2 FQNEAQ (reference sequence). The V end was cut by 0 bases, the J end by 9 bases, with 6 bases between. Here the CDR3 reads CASSLADRPQHF. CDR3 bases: TGTGCCAGCAGCTTAGCGGACAGGCCCCAGCATTTT. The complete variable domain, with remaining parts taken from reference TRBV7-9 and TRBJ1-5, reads DTGVSQNPRHKITKRGQNVTFRCDPISEHNRLYWYRQTLGQGPEFLTYFQNEAQLEKSRLLSDRFSAERPKGSFSTLEIQRTEQGDSAMYLCASSLADRPQHFGDGTRLSIL.

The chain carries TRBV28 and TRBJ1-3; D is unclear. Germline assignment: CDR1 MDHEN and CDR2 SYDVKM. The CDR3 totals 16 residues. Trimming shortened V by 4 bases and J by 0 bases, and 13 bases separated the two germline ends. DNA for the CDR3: TGTGCCAGCAGTTCCGGCGGGTCAGTCTCTGGAAACACCATATATTTT. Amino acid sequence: CASSSGGSVSGNTIYF.

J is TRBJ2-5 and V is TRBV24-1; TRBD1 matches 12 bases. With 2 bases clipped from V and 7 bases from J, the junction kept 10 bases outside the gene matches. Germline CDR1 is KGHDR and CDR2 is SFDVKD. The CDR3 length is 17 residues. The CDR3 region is CATSDSPGQGALGTQYF. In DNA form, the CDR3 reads TGTGCCACCAGTGATTCTCCGGGACAGGGGGCGCTTGGGACCCAGTACTTC.

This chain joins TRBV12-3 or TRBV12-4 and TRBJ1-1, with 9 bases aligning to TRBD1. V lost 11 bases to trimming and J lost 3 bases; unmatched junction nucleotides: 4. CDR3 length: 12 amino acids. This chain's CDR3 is CAGNRGHTEAFF. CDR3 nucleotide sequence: TGTGCCGGAAACAGGGGGCACACTGAAGCTTTCTTT.